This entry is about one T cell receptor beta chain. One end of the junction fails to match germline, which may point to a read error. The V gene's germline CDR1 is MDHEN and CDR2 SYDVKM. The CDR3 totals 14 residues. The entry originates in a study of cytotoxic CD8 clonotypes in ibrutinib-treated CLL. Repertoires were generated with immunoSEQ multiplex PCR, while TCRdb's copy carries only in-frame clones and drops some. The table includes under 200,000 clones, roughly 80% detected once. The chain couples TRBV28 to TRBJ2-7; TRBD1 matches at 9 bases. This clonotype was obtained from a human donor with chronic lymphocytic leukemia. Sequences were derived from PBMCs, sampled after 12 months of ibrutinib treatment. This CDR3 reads CASRLGQGGLLLHF. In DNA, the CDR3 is TGTGCCAGCAGATTGGGACAGGGTGGGTTGTTATTGCACTTC.